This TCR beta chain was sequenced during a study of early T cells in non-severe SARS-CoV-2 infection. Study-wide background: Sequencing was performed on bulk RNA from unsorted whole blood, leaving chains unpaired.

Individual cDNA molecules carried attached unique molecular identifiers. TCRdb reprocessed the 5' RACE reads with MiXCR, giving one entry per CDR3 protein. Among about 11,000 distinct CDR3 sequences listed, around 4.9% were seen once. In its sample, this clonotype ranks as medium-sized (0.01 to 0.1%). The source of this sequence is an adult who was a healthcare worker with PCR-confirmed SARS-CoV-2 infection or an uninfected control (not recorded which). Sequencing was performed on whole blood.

The CDR3 loop is CASSQEPGGNNSPLHF. The CDR3 nucleotides are TGCGCCAGCAGCCAAGAACCGGGAGGGAATAATTCACCCCTCCACTTT. This chain links TRBV4-3 with TRBJ1-6; D call uncertain. The CDR3 runs to 16 residues. Germline lookup yields CDR1 LGHNA and CDR2 YSLEER. Trimming stripped 0 bases from V and 5 bases from J, with 11 bases between.